Listed below are T cell receptor beta chains from one sample, sequenced in a study of blood T cell repertoires in COVID-19. The assay was immunoSEQ multiplex PCR, and TCRdb's table has in-frame clones only and misses some. The sample has about 160,000 clones, approximately 84% seen once. The specimen sequenced was peripheral blood. The receptors were sampled from a woman aged 45-65 years with COVID-19, enrolled during active disease. Both conserved end residues are part of each CDR3. The D gene is left open where the match is weak.

D gene | V gene | CDR3 protein
NA | TRBV2 | CASSGLPPGEQYF
NA | TRBV29-1 | CSVEFPGQNTEAFF
NA | TRBV30 | CAWSVLNEQFF
TRBD1 | TRBV9 | CASGRDRNYEQYF
TRBD1 | TRBV27 | CASSTGQGEYSNQPQHF
NA | TRBV7-2 | CASSSGRQETQYF
NA | TRBV6-5 | CASSPKEGWSEAFF
TRBD1 | TRBV18 | CASSGPGQGGEQYF
NA | TRBV29-1 | CSVLATGLSYEQYF
TRBD1 | TRBV28 | CASSSPARQGKVGAFF
NA | TRBV4-1 | CASSQVGDSYEQYF
NA | TRBV6-5 | CASSAGNNYGYTF
NA | TRBV9 | CASSVAATSTDTQYF
TRBD2 | TRBV2 | CASTTGTSGAYTQYF
NA | TRBV18 | CASSPGADRYTF
TRBD1 | TRBV5-5 | CASSMGQTYEQYF
NA | TRBV30 | CAWSTRGSHTYEQYF
TRBD1 | TRBV6-2/TRBV6-3 | CASSYLNPVGTDDGYTF
NA | TRBV5-1 | CASSLSGPNYEQYF
TRBD1 | TRBV5-4 | CASSENRGLNEKLFF
NA | TRBV13 | CASRGGLISGNTIYF
TRBD2 | TRBV6-5 | CASSQLSGDTGELFF
NA | TRBV6-7 | CASSYRGYGYTF
NA | TRBV21-1 | CASSKDQGQSRETQYF
TRBD1 | TRBV3-1/TRBV3-2 | CASSQQGANGYTF
TRBD2 | TRBV27 | CASSLDPGLAGGVYNEQFF
NA | TRBV13 | CASSLLAEAFF
NA | TRBV19 | CASSIGSGYYEQYF
NA | TRBV12-5 | CASGLVLQSSGNTIYF
TRBD1 | TRBV5-1 | CASSLGDRGQEKLFF
TRBD1 | TRBV18 | CASSPGTEYGYTF
NA | TRBV6-5 | CASSYSRRDEQFF
NA | TRBV18 | CASSPSQGSSGANVLTF
TRBD1 | TRBV7-9 | CASSTDRGTDTQYF
NA | TRBV13 | CASSYGVEAFF
TRBD2 | TRBV4-2 | CASSQDLPSGGNEQFF
NA | TRBV29-1 | CSVDSGNYGYTF
TRBD2 | TRBV5-1 | CASSLIYSGGAQAGTQYF
NA | TRBV5-1 | CASSPGTNGYEQYF
TRBD1 | TRBV12-3/TRBV12-4 | CASRLDRGRGYTF
TRBD2 | TRBV3-1/TRBV3-2 | CASSQYSGGEGVGQFF
TRBD1 | TRBV2 | CASSEEVWDREYEQYF
NA | TRBV28 | CASKQGFGDTQYF
TRBD1 | TRBV11-2 | CASSLSQGGGYTF
TRBD1 | TRBV28 | CASRDRVADTQYF
NA | TRBV30 | CAWSVTDQETQYF